Below are 2 T cell receptor beta chains sequenced from a single sample in a study of shared clonotypes between healthy human individuals. Method: immunoSEQ multiplex PCR; TCRdb's copy keeps in-frame clones and lacks some. Of about 470,000 clones in the sample, about 85% were seen once. The source material was PBMCs. Receptors originate from a woman aged 35 to 49 in good health. Some clones in this sample may be carry-over from other donors' samples.

V and J are TRBV4-3 and TRBJ2-3; 7 positions match TRBD2. CDR3 size: 16 residues. V lost 1 base to trimming and J lost 0 bases; unmatched junction nucleotides: 4. CDR1 and CDR2 from the germline V gene are LGHNA and YSLEER. CDR3 protein: CASSQVWRGSTDTQYF. In DNA, the CDR3 is TGCGCCAGCAGCCAAGTTTGGCGGGGGAGCACAGATACGCAGTATTTT.

This chain connects TRBV5-1 to TRBJ2-1; 7 bases match TRBD2. The CDR3 has 14 residues. Losses at the gene ends were 4 bases for V and 6 bases for J; bases not matched to a gene: 7. Per germline, CDR1 SGHRS and CDR2 YFSETQ. CDR3 bases: TGCGCCAGCAGCCCGCTCGGGGGGACCAATGAGCAGTTCTTC. Its protein is CASSPLGGTNEQFF.